Listed below are T cell receptor beta chains from one sample, sequenced in a study of identical twins. TCRdb re-called the 5' RACE reads with MiXCR, one entry per CDR3 protein. The sample consists of about 460,000 distinct CDR3 sequences, 13% to 15% of them appearing once. The same data also went into a second study, on yellow fever vaccine responses in identical twins.

The sample consisted of CD4+ T cells sorted from blood. The receptors originated from a woman younger than 30 in good health. The conserved cysteine and the conserved F or W are not part of the CDR3 here. The order of the fields is J gene, V gene, CDR3 protein.

>TRBJ2-7|TRBV5-5
ASGEGFEQY
>TRBJ1-6|TRBV2
ASSENRLNSPLH
>TRBJ2-5|TRBV6-2/TRBV6-3
ASSTERESGETQY
>TRBJ2-7|TRBV7-2
ASSLMWAGTYEQY
>TRBJ2-1|TRBV5-1
ASSRLAGGGNEQF
>TRBJ2-5|TRBV12-3/TRBV12-4
ASSFGSGGGAETQY
>TRBJ2-7|TRBV28
ASSLDRVRDEQY
>TRBJ1-1|TRBV7-2
ASSLGGTGKNTEAF
>TRBJ2-3|TRBV7-2
ASSPRLMGVTDTQY
>TRBJ1-5|TRBV28
ASSPQRAGFPQPQH
>TRBJ1-1|TRBV5-1
ASSRELGQNTEAF
>TRBJ2-7|TRBV7-8
ASSLGGIAGAPYEQY
>TRBJ2-3|TRBV12-3/TRBV12-4
ASSFEQGVTDTQY
>TRBJ2-6|TRBV27
ASSIMTGGPSGANVLT
>TRBJ2-5|TRBV3-1
ASSQDIRGFGTQY
>TRBJ2-7|TRBV3-1
ASSNGLGAPPDD
>TRBJ2-7|TRBV11-2
ASSWEGRGPSYEQY
>TRBJ2-1|TRBV25-1
ASRYGVEQF
>TRBJ2-3|TRBV10-3
AISESGGRDAQY
>TRBJ1-1|TRBV20-1
SARVETEAF
>TRBJ1-6|TRBV25-1
ASTPRTGANSPLH
>TRBJ1-2|TRBV12-3/TRBV12-4
ASSLRSRLRDNYGYT
>TRBJ2-1|TRBV6-2/TRBV6-3
ASSYSGGKRDLVVRSYNEQF
>TRBJ2-7|TRBV6-2/TRBV6-3
ASSYSSYPNSYEQY
>TRBJ2-3|TRBV28
ASSLDRDGTDTQY
>TRBJ2-1|TRBV28
ASSSNPFWV
>TRBJ1-2|TRBV6-5
ASSNPGYGYT
>TRBJ1-1|TRBV2
ASISDLTMNTEAF
>TRBJ2-4|TRBV12-3/TRBV12-4
ASNQGLLLAKNIQY